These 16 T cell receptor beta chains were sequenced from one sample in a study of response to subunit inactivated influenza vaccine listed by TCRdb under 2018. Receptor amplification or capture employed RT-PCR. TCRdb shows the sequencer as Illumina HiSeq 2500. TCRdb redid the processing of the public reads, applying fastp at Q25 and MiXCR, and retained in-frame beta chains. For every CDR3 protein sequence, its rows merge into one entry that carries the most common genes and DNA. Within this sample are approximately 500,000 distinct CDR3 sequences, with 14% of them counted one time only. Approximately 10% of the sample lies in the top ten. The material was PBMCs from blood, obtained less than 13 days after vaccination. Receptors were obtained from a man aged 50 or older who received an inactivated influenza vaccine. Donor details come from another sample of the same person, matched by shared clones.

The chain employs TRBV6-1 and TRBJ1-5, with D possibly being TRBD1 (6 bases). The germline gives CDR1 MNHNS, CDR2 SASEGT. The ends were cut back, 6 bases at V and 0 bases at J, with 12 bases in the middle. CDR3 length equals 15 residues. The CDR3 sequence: CASRRDRYSNQPQHF. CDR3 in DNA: TGTGCCAGCAGACGCGACAGGTATAGCAATCAGCCCCAGCATTTT.

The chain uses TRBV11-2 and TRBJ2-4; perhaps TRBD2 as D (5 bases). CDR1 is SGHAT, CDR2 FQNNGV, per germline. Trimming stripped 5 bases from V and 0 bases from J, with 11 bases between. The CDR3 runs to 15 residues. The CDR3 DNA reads TGTGCCAGCAGCACAAGGCGGGTAGCCAAAAACATTCAGTACTTC. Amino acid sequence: CASSTRRVAKNIQYF.

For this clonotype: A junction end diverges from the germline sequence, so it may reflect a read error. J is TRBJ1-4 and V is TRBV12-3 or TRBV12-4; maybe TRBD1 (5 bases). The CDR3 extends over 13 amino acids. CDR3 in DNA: TGTGCCTGCAGGGCAGCAACTAATGAAAAACTGTTTTTT. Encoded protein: CACRAATNEKLFF.

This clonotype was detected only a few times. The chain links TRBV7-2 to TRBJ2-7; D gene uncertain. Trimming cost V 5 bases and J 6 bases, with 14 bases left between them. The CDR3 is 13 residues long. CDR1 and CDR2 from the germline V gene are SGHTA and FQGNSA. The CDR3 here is CASSPGPFSEQYF. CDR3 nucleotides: TGTGCCAGCAGCCCTGGGCCCTTTTCCGAGCAGTACTTC.

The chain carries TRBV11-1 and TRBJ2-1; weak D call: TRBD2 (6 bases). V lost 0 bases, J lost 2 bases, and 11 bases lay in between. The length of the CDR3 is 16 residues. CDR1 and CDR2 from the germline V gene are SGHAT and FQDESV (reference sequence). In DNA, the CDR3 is TGTGCCAGCAGCTTAGCGGGACTGAAGACCTACAATGAGCAGTTCTTC. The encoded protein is CASSLAGLKTYNEQFF.

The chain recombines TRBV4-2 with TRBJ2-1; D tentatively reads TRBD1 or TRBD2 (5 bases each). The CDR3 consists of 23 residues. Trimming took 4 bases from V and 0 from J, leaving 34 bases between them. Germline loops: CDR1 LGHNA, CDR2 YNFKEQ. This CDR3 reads CASSRRSFQRTTHPQSSYNEQFF. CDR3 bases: TGTGCCAGCAGCCGTAGGTCATTCCAGCGGACAACACATCCTCAAAGCTCCTACAATGAGCAGTTCTTC.

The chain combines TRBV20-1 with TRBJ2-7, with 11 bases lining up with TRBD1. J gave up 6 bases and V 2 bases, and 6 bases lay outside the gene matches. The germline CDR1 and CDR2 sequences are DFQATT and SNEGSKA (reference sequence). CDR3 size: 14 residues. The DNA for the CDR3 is TGCAGTGCTAGATTAAAGGGGACAGGGGGCGAGCAGTACTTC. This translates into CSARLKGTGGEQYF.

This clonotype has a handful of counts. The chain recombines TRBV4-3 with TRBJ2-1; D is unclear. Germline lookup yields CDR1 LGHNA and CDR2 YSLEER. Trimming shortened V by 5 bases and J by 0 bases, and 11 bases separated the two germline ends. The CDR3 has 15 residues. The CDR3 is CASSYLISSYNEQFF. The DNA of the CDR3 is TGCGCCAGCAGCTACCTCATAAGCTCCTACAATGAGCAGTTCTTC.

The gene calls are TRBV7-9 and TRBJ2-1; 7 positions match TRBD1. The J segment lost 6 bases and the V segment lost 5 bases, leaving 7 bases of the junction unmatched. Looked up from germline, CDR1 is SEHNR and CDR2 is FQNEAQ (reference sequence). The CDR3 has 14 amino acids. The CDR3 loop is CASSHLTGPNEQFF. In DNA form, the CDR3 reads TGTGCCAGCAGCCATTTGACAGGGCCCAATGAGCAGTTCTTC.

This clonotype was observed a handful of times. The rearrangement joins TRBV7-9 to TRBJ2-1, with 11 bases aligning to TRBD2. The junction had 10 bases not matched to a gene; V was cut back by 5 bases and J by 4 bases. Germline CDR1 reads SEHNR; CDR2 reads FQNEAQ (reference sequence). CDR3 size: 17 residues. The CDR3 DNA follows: TGTGCCAGCAGCCCTCACTCGGGACTAGCGGCTTACAATGAGCAGTTCTTC. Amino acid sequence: CASSPHSGLAAYNEQFF.

Written as DNA, the CDR3 is TGCGCCAGTAGAACCGGGGCTGTGACCCCAGATACGCAGTATTTT. Amino acids: CASRTGAVTPDTQYF. This chain uses TRBV5-1 with TRBJ2-3; perhaps D is TRBD1 or TRBD2 (5 bases each). V lost 8 bases, J lost 4 bases, and 20 bases lay in between. Germline V gene lookup returns CDR1 SGHRS and CDR2 YFSETQ. This CDR3 contains 15 residues.

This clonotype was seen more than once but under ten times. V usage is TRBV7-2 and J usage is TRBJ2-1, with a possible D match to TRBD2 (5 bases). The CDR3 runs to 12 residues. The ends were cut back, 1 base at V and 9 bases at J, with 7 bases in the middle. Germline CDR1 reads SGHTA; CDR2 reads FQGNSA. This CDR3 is CASSLVLAEQFF. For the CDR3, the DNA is TGTGCCAGCAGCTTAGTGCTAGCTGAGCAGTTCTTC.

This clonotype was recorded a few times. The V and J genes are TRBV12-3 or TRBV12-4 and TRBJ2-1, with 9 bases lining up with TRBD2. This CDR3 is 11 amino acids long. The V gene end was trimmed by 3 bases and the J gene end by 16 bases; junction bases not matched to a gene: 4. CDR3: CASSFGGRGFF. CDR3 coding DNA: TGTGCCAGCAGTTTTGGCGGGAGGGGATTCTTC.

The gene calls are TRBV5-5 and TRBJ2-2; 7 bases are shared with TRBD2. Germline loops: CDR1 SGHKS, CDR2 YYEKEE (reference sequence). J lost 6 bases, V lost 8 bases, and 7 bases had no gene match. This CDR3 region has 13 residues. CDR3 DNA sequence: TGTGCCAGTGGGGGACTATTATCCGGGGAGCTGTTTTTT. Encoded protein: CASGGLLSGELFF.

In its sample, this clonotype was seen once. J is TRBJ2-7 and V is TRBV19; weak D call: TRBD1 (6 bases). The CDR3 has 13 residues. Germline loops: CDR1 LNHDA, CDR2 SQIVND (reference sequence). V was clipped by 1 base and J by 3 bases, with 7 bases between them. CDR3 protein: CASSIGGHYEQYF. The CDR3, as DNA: TGTGCCAGTAGTATAGGGGGGCACTACGAGCAGTACTTC.

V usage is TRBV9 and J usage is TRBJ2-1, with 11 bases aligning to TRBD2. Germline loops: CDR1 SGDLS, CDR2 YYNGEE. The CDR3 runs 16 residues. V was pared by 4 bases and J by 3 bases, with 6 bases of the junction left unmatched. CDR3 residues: CASSLSGTSGYNEQFF. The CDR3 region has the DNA TGTGCCAGCAGCCTATCCGGGACTAGCGGCTACAATGAGCAGTTCTTC.